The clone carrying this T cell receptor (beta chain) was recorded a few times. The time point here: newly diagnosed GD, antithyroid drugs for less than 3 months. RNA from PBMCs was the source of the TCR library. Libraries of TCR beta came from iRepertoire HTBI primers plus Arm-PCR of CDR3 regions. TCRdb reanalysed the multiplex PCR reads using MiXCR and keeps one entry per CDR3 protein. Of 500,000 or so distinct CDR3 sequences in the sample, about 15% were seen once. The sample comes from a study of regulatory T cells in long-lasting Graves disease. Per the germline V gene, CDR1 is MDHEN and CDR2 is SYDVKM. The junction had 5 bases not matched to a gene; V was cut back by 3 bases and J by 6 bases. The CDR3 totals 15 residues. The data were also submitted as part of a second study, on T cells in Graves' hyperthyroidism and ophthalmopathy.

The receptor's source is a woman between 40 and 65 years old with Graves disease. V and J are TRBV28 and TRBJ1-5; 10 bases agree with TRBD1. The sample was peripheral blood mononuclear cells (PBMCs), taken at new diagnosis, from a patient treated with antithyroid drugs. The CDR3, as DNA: TGTGCCAGCAGTTTCCGGGACAGGGGAAGTCAGCCCCAGCATTTT. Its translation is CASSFRDRGSQPQHF.